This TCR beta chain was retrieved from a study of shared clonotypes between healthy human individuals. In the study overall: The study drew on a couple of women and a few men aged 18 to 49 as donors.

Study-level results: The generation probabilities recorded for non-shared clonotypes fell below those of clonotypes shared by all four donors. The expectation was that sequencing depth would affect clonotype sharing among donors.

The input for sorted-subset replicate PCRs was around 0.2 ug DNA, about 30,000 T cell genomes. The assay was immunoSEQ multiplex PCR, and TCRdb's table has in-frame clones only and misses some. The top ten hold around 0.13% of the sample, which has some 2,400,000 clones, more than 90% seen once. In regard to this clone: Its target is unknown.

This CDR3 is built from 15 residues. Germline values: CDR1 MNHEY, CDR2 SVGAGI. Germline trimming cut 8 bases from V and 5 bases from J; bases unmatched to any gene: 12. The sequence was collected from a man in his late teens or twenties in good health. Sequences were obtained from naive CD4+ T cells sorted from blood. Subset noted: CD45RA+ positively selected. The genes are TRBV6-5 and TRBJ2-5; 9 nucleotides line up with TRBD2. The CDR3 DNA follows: TGTGCCAGCTTAGTAGCGCGGGAGGGATGGGAGACCCAGTACTTC. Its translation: CASLVAREGWETQYF.